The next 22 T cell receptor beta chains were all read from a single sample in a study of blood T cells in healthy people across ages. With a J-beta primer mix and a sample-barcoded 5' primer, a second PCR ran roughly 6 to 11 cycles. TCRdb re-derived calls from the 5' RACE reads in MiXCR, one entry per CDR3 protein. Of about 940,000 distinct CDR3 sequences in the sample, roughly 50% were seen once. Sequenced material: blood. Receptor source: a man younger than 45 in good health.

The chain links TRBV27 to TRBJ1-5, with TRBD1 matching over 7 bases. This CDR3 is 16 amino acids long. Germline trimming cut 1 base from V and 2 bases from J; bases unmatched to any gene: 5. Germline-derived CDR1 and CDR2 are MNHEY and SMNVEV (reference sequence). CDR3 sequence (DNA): TGTGCCAGCAGTTTATACTTCGACAGGGGCAATCAGCCCCAGCATTTT. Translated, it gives CASSLYFDRGNQPQHF.

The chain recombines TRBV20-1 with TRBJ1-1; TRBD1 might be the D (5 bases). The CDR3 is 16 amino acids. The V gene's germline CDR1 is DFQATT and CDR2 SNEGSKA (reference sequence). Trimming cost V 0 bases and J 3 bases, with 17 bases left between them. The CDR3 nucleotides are TGCAGTGCTAGAGATTGGGGCAGAGGGGTGCACACTGAAGCTTTCTTT. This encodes CSARDWGRGVHTEAFF.

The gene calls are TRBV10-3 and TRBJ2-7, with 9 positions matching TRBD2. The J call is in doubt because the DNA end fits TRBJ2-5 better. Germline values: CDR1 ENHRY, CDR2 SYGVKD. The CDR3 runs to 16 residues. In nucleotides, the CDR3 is TGTGCCATCAGCTCCGGACAACTAGCGGGTGGAGAGACCCAGTACTTC. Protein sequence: CAISSGQLAGGETQYF.

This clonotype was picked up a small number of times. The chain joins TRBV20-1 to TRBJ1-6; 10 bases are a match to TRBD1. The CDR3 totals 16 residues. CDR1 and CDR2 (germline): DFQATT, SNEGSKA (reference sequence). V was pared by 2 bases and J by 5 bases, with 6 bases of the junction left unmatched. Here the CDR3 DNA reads TGCAGTGCTAGACTCCAGACAGGGGGCAATAATTCACCCCTCCACTTT. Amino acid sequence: CSARLQTGGNNSPLHF.

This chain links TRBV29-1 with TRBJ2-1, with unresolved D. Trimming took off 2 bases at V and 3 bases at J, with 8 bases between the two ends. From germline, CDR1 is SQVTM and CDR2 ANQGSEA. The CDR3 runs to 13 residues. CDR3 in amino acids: CSVEKADYNEQFF. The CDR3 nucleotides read TGCAGCGTTGAAAAGGCGGACTACAATGAGCAGTTCTTC.

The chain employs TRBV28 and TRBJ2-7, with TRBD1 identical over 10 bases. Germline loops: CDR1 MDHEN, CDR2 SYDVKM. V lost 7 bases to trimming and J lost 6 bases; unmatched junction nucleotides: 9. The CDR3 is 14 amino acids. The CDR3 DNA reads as TGTGCCAGCACTCCGGGACAGGGGATCTGCGAGCAGTACTTC. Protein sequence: CASTPGQGICEQYF.

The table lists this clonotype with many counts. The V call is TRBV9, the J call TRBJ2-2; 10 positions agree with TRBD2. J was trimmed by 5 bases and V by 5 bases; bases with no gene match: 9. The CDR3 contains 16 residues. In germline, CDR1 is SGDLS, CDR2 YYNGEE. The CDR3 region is CASRSGGASITGELFF. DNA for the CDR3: TGTGCCAGCAGGAGCGGGGGGGCATCTATAACCGGGGAGCTGTTTTTT.

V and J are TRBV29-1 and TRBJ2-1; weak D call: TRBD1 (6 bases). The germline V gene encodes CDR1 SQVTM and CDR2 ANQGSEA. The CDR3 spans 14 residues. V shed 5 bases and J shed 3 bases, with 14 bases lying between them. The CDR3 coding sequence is TGCAGCGTTCTTCCTTGGACAGACTACAATGAGCAGTTCTTC. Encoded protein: CSVLPWTDYNEQFF.

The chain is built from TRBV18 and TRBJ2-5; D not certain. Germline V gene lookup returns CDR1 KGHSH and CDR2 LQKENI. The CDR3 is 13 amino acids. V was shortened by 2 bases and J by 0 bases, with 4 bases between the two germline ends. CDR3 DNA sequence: TGTGCCAGCTCACCAGAGTACCAAGAGACCCAGTACTTC. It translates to CASSPEYQETQYF. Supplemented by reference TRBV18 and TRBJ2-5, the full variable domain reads NAGVMQNPRHLVRRRGQEARLRCSPMKGHSHVYWYRQLPEEGLKFMVYLQKENIIDESGMPKERFSAEFPKEGPSILRIQQVVRGDSAAYFCASSPEYQETQYFGPGTRLLVL.

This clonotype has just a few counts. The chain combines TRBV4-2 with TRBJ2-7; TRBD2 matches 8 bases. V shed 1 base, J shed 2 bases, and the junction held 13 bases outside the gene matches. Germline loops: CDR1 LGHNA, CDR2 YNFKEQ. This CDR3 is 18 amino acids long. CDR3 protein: CASSQGAWGAGETYEQYF. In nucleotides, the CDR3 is TGTGCCAGCAGCCAAGGGGCCTGGGGAGCGGGGGAGACCTACGAGCAGTACTTC.

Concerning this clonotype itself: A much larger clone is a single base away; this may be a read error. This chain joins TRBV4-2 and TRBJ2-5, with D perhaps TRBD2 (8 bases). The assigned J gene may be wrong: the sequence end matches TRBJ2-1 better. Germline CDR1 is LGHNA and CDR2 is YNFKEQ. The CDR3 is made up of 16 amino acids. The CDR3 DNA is TGTGCCAGCAGCCAAGATAAGGATAGCGGGACAGAGACCCAGTTCTTC. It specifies CASSQDKDSGTETQFF.

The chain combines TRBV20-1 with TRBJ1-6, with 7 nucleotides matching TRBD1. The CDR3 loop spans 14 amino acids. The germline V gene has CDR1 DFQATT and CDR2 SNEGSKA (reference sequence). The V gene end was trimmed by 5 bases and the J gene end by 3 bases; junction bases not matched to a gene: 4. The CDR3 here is CSAPDRDYNSPLHF. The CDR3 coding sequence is TGCAGTGCTCCCGACAGGGACTATAATTCACCCCTCCACTTT.

CDR3 sequence reads: CARRAYEQYF. The CDR3, as DNA: TGTGCCCGTAGGGCCTACGAGCAGTACTTC. This chain joins TRBV7-8 and TRBJ2-7; D unresolved. V dropped 11 bases and J dropped 2 bases, with 7 bases sitting between them. Looked up from germline, CDR1 is SGHVS and CDR2 is FQNEAQ. The CDR3 is 10 residues long.

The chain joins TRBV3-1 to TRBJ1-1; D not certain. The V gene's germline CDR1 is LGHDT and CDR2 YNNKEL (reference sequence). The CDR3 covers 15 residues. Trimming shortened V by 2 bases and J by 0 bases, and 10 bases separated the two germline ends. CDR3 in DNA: TGTGCCAGCAGCCAACTGTCTACTATGAACACTGAAGCTTTCTTT. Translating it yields CASSQLSTMNTEAFF.

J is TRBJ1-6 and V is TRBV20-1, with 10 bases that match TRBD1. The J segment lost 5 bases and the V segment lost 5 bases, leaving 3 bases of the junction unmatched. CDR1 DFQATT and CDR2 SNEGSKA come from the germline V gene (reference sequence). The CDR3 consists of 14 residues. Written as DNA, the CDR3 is TGCAGTGCTGGGACAGGGGCAAATAATTCACCCCTCCACTTT. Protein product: CSAGTGANNSPLHF.

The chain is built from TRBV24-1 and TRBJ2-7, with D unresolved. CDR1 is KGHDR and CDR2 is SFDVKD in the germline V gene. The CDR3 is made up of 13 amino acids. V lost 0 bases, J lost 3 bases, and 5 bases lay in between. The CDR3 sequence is CATSDLDGYEQYF. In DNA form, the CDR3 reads TGTGCCACCAGTGATTTGGACGGCTACGAGCAGTACTTC.

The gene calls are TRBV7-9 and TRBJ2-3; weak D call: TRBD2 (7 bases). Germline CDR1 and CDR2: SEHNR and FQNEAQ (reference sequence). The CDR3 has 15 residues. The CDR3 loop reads CALTGGPKGTDTQYF. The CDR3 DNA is TGTGCTCTCACCGGGGGGCCAAAAGGCACAGATACGCAGTATTTT.

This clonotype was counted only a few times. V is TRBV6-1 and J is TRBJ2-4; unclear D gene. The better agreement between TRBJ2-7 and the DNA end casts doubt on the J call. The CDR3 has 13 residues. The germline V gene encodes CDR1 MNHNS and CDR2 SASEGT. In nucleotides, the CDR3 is TGTGCCAGCAGTACCGACGGCCCCTTCGAGCAGTACTTC. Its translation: CASSTDGPFEQYF.

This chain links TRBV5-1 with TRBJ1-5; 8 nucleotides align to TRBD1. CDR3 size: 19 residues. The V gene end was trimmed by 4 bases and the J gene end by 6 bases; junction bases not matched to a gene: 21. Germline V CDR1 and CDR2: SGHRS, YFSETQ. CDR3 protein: CASSPRLGQARISCQPQHF. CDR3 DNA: TGCGCCAGCAGCCCACGCCTGGGACAGGCCCGAATATCGTGTCAGCCCCAGCATTTT.

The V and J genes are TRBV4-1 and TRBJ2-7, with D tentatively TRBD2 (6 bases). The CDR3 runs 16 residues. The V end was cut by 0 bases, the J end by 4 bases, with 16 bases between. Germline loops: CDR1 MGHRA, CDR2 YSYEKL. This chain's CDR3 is CASSQDPGLSRYEQYF. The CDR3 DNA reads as TGCGCCAGCAGCCAAGACCCGGGACTCTCACGGTACGAGCAGTACTTC.

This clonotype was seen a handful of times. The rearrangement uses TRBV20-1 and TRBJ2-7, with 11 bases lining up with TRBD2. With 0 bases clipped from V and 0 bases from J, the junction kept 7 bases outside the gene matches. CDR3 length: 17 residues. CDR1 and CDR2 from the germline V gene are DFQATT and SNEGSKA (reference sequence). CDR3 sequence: CSAREGLAGGSSYEQYF. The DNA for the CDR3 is TGCAGTGCTAGAGAGGGGCTAGCGGGGGGTAGCTCCTACGAGCAGTACTTC.

This CDR3 reads CASSMFAESYEQYF. In nucleotides, the CDR3 is TGCGCCAGCAGTATGTTCGCGGAATCCTACGAGCAGTACTTC. J is TRBJ2-4 and V is TRBV5-1; D is uncertain. Gene TRBJ2-7 matches the end of the DNA better, so the J call may be wrong. Per the germline V gene, CDR1 is SGHRS and CDR2 is YFSETQ. The CDR3 consists of 14 residues.